Each of the 24 T cell receptor beta chains below was sequenced from the same sample in a study of blood T cell repertoires in COVID-19. Sequenced by immunoSEQ multiplex PCR; TCRdb stores in-frame clones only, minus some. The table includes about 320,000 clones, 85% detected once. Sequenced sample: PBMCs or T cells enriched from blood (not recorded which). These receptors came from a woman aged 25 to 45 who had been exposed to COVID-19.

The chain has TRBV7-2 and TRBJ1-6; TRBD1 aligns across 7 bases. Germline CDR1 reads SGHTA; CDR2 reads FQGNSA. Trimming cost V 4 bases and J 6 bases; bases outside gene matches: 12. The CDR3 is made up of 17 amino acids. The CDR3 region is CASSSQTGVRINSPLHF. CDR3 in DNA: TGTGCCAGCAGCTCCCAAACAGGGGTCCGGATTAATTCACCCCTCCACTTT.

The chain combines TRBV25-1 with TRBJ1-6, with TRBD1 matching over 8 bases. The V segment lost 5 bases and the J segment 8 bases; nucleotides outside the gene matches: 5. Germline lookup yields CDR1 MGHDK and CDR2 SYGVNS. CDR3 length: 14 amino acids. This CDR3 reads CASSHVTGDSPLHF. CDR3 DNA sequence: TGTGCCAGCAGTCATGTGACAGGGGATTCACCCCTCCACTTT.

The chain uses TRBV15 and TRBJ2-7; 8 bases are shared with TRBD1. The trim removed 0 bases at V and 1 base at J, leaving 5 bases unmatched. The CDR3 spans 16 residues. Germline lookup yields CDR1 LNHNV and CDR2 YYDKDF (reference sequence). The CDR3 reads CATSRDDRGFSYEQYF. CDR3 DNA sequence: TGTGCCACCAGCAGAGACGACAGGGGATTTTCCTACGAGCAGTACTTC.

V is TRBV9 and J is TRBJ1-5; 8 nucleotides match TRBD1. The trim removed 4 bases at V and 4 bases at J, leaving 10 bases unmatched. This CDR3 contains 16 residues. Germline V gene lookup returns CDR1 SGDLS and CDR2 YYNGEE. DNA for the CDR3: TGTGCCAGCAGCACGGGACAGGAGGTAAATAATCAGCCCCAGCATTTT. It codes for CASSTGQEVNNQPQHF.

This clone was seen a single time. This sequence joins TRBV19 and TRBJ1-2, with 8 bases identical to TRBD1. CDR3 length equals 15 residues. CDR1 is LNHDA, CDR2 SQIVND, per germline (reference sequence). The trim removed 9 bases at V and 7 bases at J, leaving 16 bases unmatched. CDR3 loop: CASNPAGDRQRGYTF. The DNA of the CDR3 is TGTGCCAGCAACCCCGCAGGGGACAGGCAGCGTGGCTACACCTTC. Looking up the rest from reference TRBV19 and TRBJ1-2 gives the full variable domain: DGGITQSPKYLFRKEGQNVTLSCEQNLNHDAMYWYRQDPGQGLRLIYYSQIVNDFQKGDIAEGYSVSREKKESFPLTVTSAQKNPTAFYLCASNPAGDRQRGYTFGSGTRLTVV.

The chain recombines TRBV19 with TRBJ2-6; tentatively, D is TRBD2 (5 bases). Germline CDR1 and CDR2: LNHDA and SQIVND (reference sequence). The V and J ends lost 6 bases and 0 bases respectively, with 9 bases between them. The CDR3 contains 15 residues. The CDR3 DNA sequence: TGTGCCAGTAGCACTGGAGGCTCTGGGGCCAACGTCCTGACTTTC. Translation gives CASSTGGSGANVLTF.

The chain employs TRBV28 and TRBJ2-1; the D gene is possibly TRBD1 (5 bases). CDR3 length: 14 amino acids. V was shortened by 3 bases and J by 4 bases, with 10 bases between the two germline ends. Germline-derived CDR1 and CDR2 are MDHEN and SYDVKM. CDR3 nucleotide sequence: TGTGCCAGCAGTTTCGGCCAGGGATACAATGAGCAGTTCTTC. Its protein product is CASSFGQGYNEQFF.

The rearrangement joins TRBV25-1 to TRBJ2-7; possible D gene TRBD2, 7 bases. The CDR3 covers 15 residues. Germline CDR1 is MGHDK and CDR2 is SYGVNS. The germline V and J ends were trimmed by 3 bases and 2 bases, with 14 bases remaining between them. Here the CDR3 reads CASSDGGLLAYEQYF. CDR3 nucleotide sequence: TGTGCCAGCAGTGACGGGGGGCTATTGGCCTACGAGCAGTACTTC.

CDR3 DNA: TGTGCCAGTAGTGGGACAGGCCAGTATGGCTACACCTTC. This encodes CASSGTGQYGYTF. The J gene is TRBJ1-2, the V gene TRBV19; 8 bases agree with TRBD1. The CDR3 extends over 13 amino acids. Germline V gene data show CDR1 as LNHDA and CDR2 as SQIVND (reference sequence). Trimming removed 5 bases from V and 5 bases from J; junction bases left unmatched: 4. The entire variable domain, with the rest obtained from reference TRBV19 and TRBJ1-2, is as follows: DGGITQSPKYLFRKEGQNVTLSCEQNLNHDAMYWYRQDPGQGLRLIYYSQIVNDFQKGDIAEGYSVSREKKESFPLTVTSAQKNPTAFYLCASSGTGQYGYTFGSGTRLTVV.

On this clone itself: In the same sample, other DNA sequences code for this CDR3. The chain uses TRBV9 and TRBJ2-3; 7 bases map to TRBD2. Germline V gene lookup returns CDR1 SGDLS and CDR2 YYNGEE. CDR3 length: 15 amino acids. J lost 1 base, V lost 0 bases, and 2 bases had no gene match. This CDR3 is CASSVASGGTDTQYF. For the CDR3, the DNA is TGTGCCAGCAGCGTAGCTAGCGGCGGCACAGATACGCAGTATTTT.

The chain uses TRBV5-5 and TRBJ2-1; D remains ambiguous. The germline gives CDR1 SGHKS, CDR2 YYEKEE (reference sequence). The CDR3 totals 11 residues. Trimming removed 0 bases at V and 9 bases at J, with 4 bases between. The CDR3 nucleotides read TGTGCCAGCAGCTTGGGAGGTGAGCAGTTCTTC. Protein sequence: CASSLGGEQFF.

This chain joins TRBV28 and TRBJ2-3; 9 nucleotides line up with TRBD2. CDR3 length: 14 amino acids. Germline CDR1 and CDR2: MDHEN and SYDVKM. The V gene end was trimmed by 7 bases and the J gene end by 6 bases; junction bases not matched to a gene: 8. DNA for the CDR3: TGTGCCAGCATTCCTAGCGGGGTTCCCGATACGCAGTATTTT. Translated: CASIPSGVPDTQYF.

The chain combines TRBV28 with TRBJ1-6, with 7 bases lining up with TRBD1. Germline-derived CDR1 and CDR2 are MDHEN and SYDVKM. V trimming: 7 bases; J trimming: 4 bases; junction bases outside the gene matches: 10. This CDR3 is 16 amino acids long. The CDR3, as DNA: TGTGCCAGCATCACCAATGACAGGGATTATAATTCACCCCTCCACTTT. Amino acid sequence: CASITNDRDYNSPLHF. The full variable domain, its missing parts supplied by reference TRBV28 and TRBJ1-6, is DVKVTQSSRYLVKRTGEKVFLECVQDMDHENMFWYRQDPGLGLRLIYFSYDVKMKEKGDIPEGYSVSREKKERFSLILESASTNQTSMYLCASITNDRDYNSPLHFGNGTRLTVT.

V gene TRBV7-2 combines with J gene TRBJ1-2, with D hard to call. CDR1 and CDR2 from the germline V gene are SGHTA and FQGNSA. This CDR3 is built from 13 residues. Trimming removed 1 base at V and 2 bases at J, with 5 bases between. The CDR3 here is CASSLDANYGYTF. CDR3 DNA: TGTGCCAGCAGCTTAGACGCGAACTATGGCTACACCTTC.

The V and J genes are TRBV7-8 and TRBJ2-1; TRBD2 might be the D (5 bases). Germline CDR1 and CDR2: SGHVS and FQNEAQ. Between the trimmed V and J ends, which lost 5 bases and 2 bases, there was a span of 19 bases. The CDR3 is 17 residues long. As DNA, the CDR3 is TGTGCCAGCAGCCTGCTACAAGGAACGGGAACCTACAATGAGCAGTTCTTC. This codes for CASSLLQGTGTYNEQFF.

The V gene is TRBV11-2, the J gene TRBJ2-1, with 8 positions matching TRBD2. This CDR3 is built from 16 residues. The junction had 16 bases not matched to a gene; V was cut back by 6 bases and J by 9 bases. Germline CDR1 SGHAT, CDR2 FQNNGV. This CDR3 is CASRSPGLDRIREQFF. As DNA, the CDR3 is TGTGCCAGCAGGTCGCCGGGACTAGATCGTATACGTGAGCAGTTCTTC.

The J gene is TRBJ2-3, the V gene TRBV27; D may be TRBD2 (6 bases). The length of the CDR3 is 13 residues. Per the germline V gene, CDR1 is MNHEY and CDR2 is SMNVEV (reference sequence). Between the trimmed V and J ends, which lost 5 bases and 4 bases, there was a span of 10 bases. The CDR3 spells CASSLTSSDTQYF. In DNA form, the CDR3 reads TGTGCCAGCAGTCTTACTAGCTCAGATACGCAGTATTTT.

The rearrangement uses TRBV7-8 and TRBJ1-1; D gene ambiguous. Germline CDR1 is SGHVS and CDR2 is FQNEAQ. Deletions cut 5 bases from V and 3 bases from J, with 16 bases between. The CDR3 is 15 residues long. In DNA form, the CDR3 reads TGTGCCAGCAGCGCCGGGATCTTTGAGGACACTGAAGCTTTCTTT. Protein sequence: CASSAGIFEDTEAFF.

This rearrangement joins TRBV28 to TRBJ2-7, with D perhaps TRBD2 (6 bases). V lost 3 bases, J lost 4 bases, and 13 bases lay in between. CDR1 MDHEN and CDR2 SYDVKM come from the germline V gene. The CDR3 covers 14 residues. The CDR3 DNA reads as TGTGCCAGCAGTTTTATGGGACTCGGGTACGAGCAGTACTTC. Protein sequence: CASSFMGLGYEQYF.

The V and J genes are TRBV30 and TRBJ1-5; 8 nucleotides line up with TRBD1. This CDR3 spans 14 amino acids. The germline V gene encodes CDR1 GTSNPN and CDR2 SVGIG (reference sequence). V gave up 0 bases and J gave up 7 bases; unmatched junction bases: 5. The CDR3 loop reads CAWSVDQGAQPQHF. The CDR3, as DNA: TGTGCCTGGAGTGTAGATCAGGGGGCACAGCCCCAGCATTTT. The variable domain in full, completed from reference TRBV30 and TRBJ1-5, reads SQTIHQWPATLVQPVGSPLSLECTVEGTSNPNLYWYRQAAGRGLQLLFYSVGIGQISSEVPQNLSASRPQDRQFILSSKKLLLSDSGFYLCAWSVDQGAQPQHFGDGTRLSIL.

The rearrangement joins TRBV18 to TRBJ2-7, with D tentatively TRBD1 (8 bases). The germline V gene encodes CDR1 KGHSH and CDR2 LQKENI. V lost 5 bases, J lost 6 bases, and 17 bases lay in between. The CDR3 totals 14 residues. As DNA, the CDR3 is TGTGCCAGCTCAACAATGACAGGGGAGGGCGAGCAGTACTTC. Amino acids: CASSTMTGEGEQYF.

This chain links TRBV7-6 with TRBJ1-3; no clear D gene. The V and J ends lost 5 bases and 0 bases respectively, with 17 bases between them. The CDR3 contains 17 residues. Germline V CDR1 and CDR2: SGHVS, FNYEAQ. CDR3 region: CASSNAVGGSSGNTIYF. CDR3 DNA: TGTGCCAGCAGCAACGCGGTCGGTGGGAGCTCTGGAAACACCATATATTTT.

In DNA form, the CDR3 reads TGTGCCAGCAGCCATAGGCATTCGGGGGTTAACACCGGGGAGCTGTTTTTT. Translation: CASSHRHSGVNTGELFF. This rearrangement joins TRBV3-1 (or the pseudogene TRBV3-2) to TRBJ2-2; tentative D call: TRBD2 (6 bases). Trimming shortened V by 3 bases and J by 2 bases, and 16 bases separated the two germline ends. Germline assignment: CDR1 LGHDT and CDR2 YNNKEL (reference sequence). CDR3 length: 17 residues.

This clone was counted between two and nine times. The rearrangement links TRBV6-5 to TRBJ1-6, with D unresolved. The CDR3 is 15 residues long. V lost 0 bases, J lost 14 bases, and 17 bases lay in between. Germline-derived CDR1 and CDR2 are MNHEY and SVGAGI. The CDR3 is CASSYSISGPGSLHF. Written as DNA, the CDR3 is TGTGCCAGCAGTTACTCGATTTCTGGTCCGGGGTCCCTCCACTTT.